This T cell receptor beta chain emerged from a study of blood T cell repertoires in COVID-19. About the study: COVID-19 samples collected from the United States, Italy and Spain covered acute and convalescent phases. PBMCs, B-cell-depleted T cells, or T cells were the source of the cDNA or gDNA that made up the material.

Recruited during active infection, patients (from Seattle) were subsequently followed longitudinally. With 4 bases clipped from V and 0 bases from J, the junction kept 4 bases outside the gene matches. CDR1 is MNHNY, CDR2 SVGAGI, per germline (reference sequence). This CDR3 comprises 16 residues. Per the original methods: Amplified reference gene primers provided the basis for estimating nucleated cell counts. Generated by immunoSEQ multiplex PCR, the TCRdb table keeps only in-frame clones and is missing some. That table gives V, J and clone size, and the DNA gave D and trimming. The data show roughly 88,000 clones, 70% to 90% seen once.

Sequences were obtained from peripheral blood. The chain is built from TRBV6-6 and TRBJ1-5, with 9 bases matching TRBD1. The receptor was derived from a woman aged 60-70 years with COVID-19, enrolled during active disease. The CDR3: CASSLGQGPSNQPQHF. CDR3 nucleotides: TGTGCCAGCAGTTTGGGACAGGGCCCTAGCAATCAGCCCCAGCATTTT.